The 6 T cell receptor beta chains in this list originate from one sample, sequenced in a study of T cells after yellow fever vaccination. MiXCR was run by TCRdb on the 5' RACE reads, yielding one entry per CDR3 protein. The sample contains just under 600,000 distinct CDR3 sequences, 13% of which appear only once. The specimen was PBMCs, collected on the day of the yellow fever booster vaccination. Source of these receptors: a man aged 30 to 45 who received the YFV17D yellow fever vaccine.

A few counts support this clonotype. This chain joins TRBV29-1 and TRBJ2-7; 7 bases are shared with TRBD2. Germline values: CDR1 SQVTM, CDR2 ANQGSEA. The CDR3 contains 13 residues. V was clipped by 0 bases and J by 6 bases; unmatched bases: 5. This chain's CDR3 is CSVEDMTSSEQYF. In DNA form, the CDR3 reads TGCAGCGTTGAAGATATGACTAGCTCCGAGCAGTACTTC.

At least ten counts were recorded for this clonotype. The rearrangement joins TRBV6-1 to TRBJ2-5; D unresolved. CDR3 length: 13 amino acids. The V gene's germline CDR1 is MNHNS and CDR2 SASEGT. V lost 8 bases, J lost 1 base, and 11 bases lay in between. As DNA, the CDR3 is TGTGCCAGCCGAACGTGGGTCCAAGAGACCCAGTACTTC. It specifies CASRTWVQETQYF.

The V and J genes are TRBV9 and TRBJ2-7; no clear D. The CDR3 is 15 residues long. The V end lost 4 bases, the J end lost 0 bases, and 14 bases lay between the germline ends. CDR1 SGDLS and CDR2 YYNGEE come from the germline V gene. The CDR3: CASSQLETPSYEQYF. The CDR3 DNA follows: TGTGCCAGCAGCCAGTTGGAGACACCCTCCTACGAGCAGTACTTC.

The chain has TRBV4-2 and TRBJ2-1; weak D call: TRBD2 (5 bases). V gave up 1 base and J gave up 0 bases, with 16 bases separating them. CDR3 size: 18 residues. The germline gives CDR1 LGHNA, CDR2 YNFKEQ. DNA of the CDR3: TGTGCCAGCAGCCAAGTTCTAATAGCGCTAGTCTCCTACAATGAGCAGTTCTTC. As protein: CASSQVLIALVSYNEQFF.

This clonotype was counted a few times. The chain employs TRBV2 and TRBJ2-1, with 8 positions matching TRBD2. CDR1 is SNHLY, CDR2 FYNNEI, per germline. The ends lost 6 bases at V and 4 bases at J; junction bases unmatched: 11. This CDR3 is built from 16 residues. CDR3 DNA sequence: TGTGCCAGCAGGAACGTAGCGGGATCCAAGTACAATGAGCAGTTCTTC. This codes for CASRNVAGSKYNEQFF.

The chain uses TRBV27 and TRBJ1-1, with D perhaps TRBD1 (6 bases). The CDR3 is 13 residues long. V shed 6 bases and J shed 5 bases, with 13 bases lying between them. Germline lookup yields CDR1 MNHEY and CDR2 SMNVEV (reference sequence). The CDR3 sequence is CASSGGSWTEAFF. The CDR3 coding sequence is TGTGCCAGCAGCGGGGGCAGTTGGACTGAAGCTTTCTTT.